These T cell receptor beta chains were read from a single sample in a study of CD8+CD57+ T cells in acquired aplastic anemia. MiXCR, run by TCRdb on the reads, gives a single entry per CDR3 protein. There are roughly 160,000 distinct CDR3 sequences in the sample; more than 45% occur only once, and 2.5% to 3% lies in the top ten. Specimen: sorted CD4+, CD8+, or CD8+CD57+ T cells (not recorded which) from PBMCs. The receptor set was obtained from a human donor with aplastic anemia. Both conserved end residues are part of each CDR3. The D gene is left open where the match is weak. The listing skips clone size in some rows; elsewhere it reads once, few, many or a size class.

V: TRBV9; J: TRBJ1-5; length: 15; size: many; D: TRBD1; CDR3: CASSEQGFDNQPQHF; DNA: TGTGCCAGCTCCGAACAGGGGTTTGACAATCAGCCCCAGCATTTT
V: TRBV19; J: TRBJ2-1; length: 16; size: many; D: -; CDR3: CASSIRRSLTPHEQFF; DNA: TGTGCCAGTAGTATAAGGAGGAGTTTGACCCCGCATGAGCAGTTCTTC
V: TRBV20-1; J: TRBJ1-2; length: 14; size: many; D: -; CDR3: CSASTGRNDYGYTF; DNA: TGCAGTGCTAGTACAGGCAGGAACGACTATGGCTACACCTTC
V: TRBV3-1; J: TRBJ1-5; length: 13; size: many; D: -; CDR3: CASSPAGDQPQHF; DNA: TGTGCCAGCAGCCCGGCCGGGGATCAGCCCCAGCATTTT
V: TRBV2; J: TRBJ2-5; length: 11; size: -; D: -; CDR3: CASSLDPSGYF; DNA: TGTGCCAGCAGTCTCGACCCCTCCGGGTACTTC
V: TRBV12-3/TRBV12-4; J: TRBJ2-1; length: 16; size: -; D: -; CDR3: CASSPPGPSSYNEQFF; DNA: TGTGCCAGCAGCCCCCCGGGACCCAGCTCCTACAATGAGCAGTTCTTC
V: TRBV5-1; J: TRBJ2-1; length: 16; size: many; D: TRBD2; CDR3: CASSLRTSGSGNEQFF; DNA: TGCGCCAGCAGCTTGCGGACTAGCGGGAGCGGGAATGAGCAGTTCTTC
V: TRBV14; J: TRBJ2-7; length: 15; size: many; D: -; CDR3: CASSQDPEGAYEQYF; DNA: TGTGCCAGCAGCCAAGATCCGGAGGGAGCCTACGAGCAGTACTTC
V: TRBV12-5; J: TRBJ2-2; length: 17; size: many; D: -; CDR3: CASGLVSGTVNTGELFF; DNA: TGTGCTAGTGGTTTGGTTTCCGGGACGGTGAACACCGGGGAGCTGTTTTTT
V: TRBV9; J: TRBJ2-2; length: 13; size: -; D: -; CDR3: CASSVAGTGELFF; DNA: TGTGCCAGCAGCGTAGCAGGGACCGGGGAGCTGTTTTTT
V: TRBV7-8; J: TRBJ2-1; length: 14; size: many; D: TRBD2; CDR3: CATSAAGVFNEQFF; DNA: TGTGCCACCTCGGCGGCGGGAGTCTTTAATGAGCAGTTCTTC
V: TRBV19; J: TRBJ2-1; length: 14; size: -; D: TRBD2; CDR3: CASSSAGVFNEQFF; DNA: TGTGCCAGTAGTTCAGCGGGGGTATTCAATGAGCAGTTCTTC
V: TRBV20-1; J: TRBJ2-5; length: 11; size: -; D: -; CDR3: CSAEDGQTQYF; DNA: TGCAGTGCTGAGGACGGACAGACCCAGTACTTC
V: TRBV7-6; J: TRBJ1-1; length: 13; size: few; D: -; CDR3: CASSAGRATEAFF; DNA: TGTGCCAGCAGCGCCGGGAGGGCCACTGAAGCTTTCTTT
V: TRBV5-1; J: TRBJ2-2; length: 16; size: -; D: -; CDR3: CASRQTPNLDTGELFF; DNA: TGCGCCAGCAGACAGACCCCAAACCTGGACACCGGGGAGCTGTTTTTT
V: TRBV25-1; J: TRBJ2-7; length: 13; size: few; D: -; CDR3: CASSGPASYEQYF; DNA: TGTGCCAGCAGTGGACCGGCGAGCTACGAGCAGTACTTC
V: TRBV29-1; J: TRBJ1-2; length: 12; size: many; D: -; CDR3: CSALGQLYGYTF; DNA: TGCAGCGCCCTAGGACAGCTCTATGGCTACACCTTC
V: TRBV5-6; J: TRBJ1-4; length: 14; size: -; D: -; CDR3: CASSLEPGNGKLFF; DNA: TGTGCCAGCAGCTTGGAACCGGGAAACGGGAAACTGTTTTTT
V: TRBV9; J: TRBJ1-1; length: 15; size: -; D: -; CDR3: CASSVEGHGRTEAFF; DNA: TGTGCCAGCAGCGTAGAAGGCCACGGGAGGACTGAAGCTTTCTTT
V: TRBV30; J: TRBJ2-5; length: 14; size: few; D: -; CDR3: CAWAPGSGQETQYF; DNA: TGTGCCTGGGCTCCCGGCAGCGGGCAAGAGACCCAGTACTTC
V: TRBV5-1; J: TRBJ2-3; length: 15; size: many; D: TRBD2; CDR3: CASSFTSGRTDTQYF; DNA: TGCGCCAGCAGCTTTACTAGCGGGAGGACAGATACGCAGTATTTT
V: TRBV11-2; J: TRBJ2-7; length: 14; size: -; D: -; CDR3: CASGLTPRGYEQYF; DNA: TGTGCCAGCGGCTTAACCCCCAGGGGCTACGAGCAGTACTTC
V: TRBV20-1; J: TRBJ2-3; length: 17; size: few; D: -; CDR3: CSARDQGGKGGTDTQYF; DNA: TGCAGTGCTAGAGATCAGGGCGGGAAGGGGGGCACAGATACGCAGTATTTT
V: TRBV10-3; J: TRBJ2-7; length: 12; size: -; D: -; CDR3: CAISETGYEQYF; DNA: TGTGCCATCAGTGAAACGGGCTACGAGCAGTACTTC
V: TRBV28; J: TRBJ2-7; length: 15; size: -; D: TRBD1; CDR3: CASSSLLGQGYGQYF; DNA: TGTGCCAGCAGTTCTCTACTCGGACAGGGATACGGCCAGTACTTC
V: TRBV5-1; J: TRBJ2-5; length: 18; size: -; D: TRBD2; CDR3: CASRRGTSGWEYQETQYF; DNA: TGCGCCAGCAGGAGAGGGACTAGCGGGTGGGAGTACCAAGAGACCCAGTACTTC
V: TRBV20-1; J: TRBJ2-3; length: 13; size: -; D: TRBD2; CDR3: CSAKRGSTDTQYF; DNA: TGCAGTGCTAAGCGGGGTAGCACAGATACGCAGTATTTT
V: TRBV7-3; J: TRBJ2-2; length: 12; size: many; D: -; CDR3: CASSVEGGELFF; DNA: TGTGCCAGCAGCGTGGAGGGAGGGGAGCTGTTTTTT
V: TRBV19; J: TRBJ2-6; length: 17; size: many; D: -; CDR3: CASSIGIGESGANVLTF; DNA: TGTGCCAGTAGTATAGGTATAGGGGAGAGCGGGGCCAACGTCCTGACTTTC
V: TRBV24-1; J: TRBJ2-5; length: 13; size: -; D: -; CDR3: CATSDFNGETQYF; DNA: TGTGCCACCAGTGATTTTAACGGAGAGACCCAGTACTTC
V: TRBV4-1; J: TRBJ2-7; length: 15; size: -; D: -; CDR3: CASSQAGGADYEQYF; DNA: TGCGCCAGCAGCCAAGCTGGGGGGGCGGACTACGAGCAGTACTTC
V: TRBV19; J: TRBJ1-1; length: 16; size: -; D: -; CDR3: CASSIVGRGPNTEAFF; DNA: TGTGCCAGTAGTATAGTAGGCAGGGGCCCGAACACTGAAGCTTTCTTT
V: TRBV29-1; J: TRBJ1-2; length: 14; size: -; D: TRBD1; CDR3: CSPDRGIDGHGYTF; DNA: TGCAGCCCTGACAGGGGGATAGATGGTCATGGCTACACCTTC
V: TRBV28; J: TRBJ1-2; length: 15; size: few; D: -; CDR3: CASSLWTVGRNGYTF; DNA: TGTGCCAGCAGTTTATGGACTGTGGGGAGGAATGGCTACACCTTC
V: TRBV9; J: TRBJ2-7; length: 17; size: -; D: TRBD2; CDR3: CASSVGGTSGSSYEQYF; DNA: TGTGCCAGCAGCGTAGGGGGGACTAGCGGGAGCTCCTACGAGCAGTACTTC
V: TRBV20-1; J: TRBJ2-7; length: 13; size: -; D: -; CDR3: CSSTGLTSYEQYF; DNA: TGCAGTAGTACAGGTTTAACCTCCTACGAGCAGTACTTC
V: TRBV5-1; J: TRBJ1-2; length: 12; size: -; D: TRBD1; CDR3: CASSGTVYGYTF; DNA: TGCGCCAGCAGCGGGACAGTCTATGGCTACACCTTC
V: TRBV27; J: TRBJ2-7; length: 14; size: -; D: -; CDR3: CASSRGGPSYEQHF; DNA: TGTGCCAGCAGCCGTGGCGGACCCTCCTACGAGCAGCACTTC
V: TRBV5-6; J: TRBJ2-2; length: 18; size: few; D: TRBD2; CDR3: CASSPKTLAGGPVGELFF; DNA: TGTGCCAGCAGCCCAAAGACGTTAGCGGGAGGGCCGGTCGGGGAGCTGTTTTTT
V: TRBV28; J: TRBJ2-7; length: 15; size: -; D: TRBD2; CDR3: CASAIGPSGPYEQYF; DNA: TGTGCCAGCGCCATTGGGCCTAGCGGACCCTACGAGCAGTACTTC
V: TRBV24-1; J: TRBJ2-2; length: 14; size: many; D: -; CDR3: CATSGLGGAGELFF; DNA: TGTGCCACCAGTGGTCTAGGGGGGGCCGGGGAGCTGTTTTTT
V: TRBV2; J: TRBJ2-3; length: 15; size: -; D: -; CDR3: CASSEAILGHGTQYF; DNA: TGTGCCAGCAGTGAAGCCATACTAGGGCATGGGACGCAGTATTTT
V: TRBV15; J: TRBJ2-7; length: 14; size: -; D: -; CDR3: CATGSGRQLNEQYF; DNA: TGTGCCACCGGGTCGGGTAGGCAACTTAACGAGCAGTACTTC
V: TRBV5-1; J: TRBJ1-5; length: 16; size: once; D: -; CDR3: CASSPQAGGSNQLQHF; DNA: TGCGCCAGCAGCCCTCAGGCGGGCGGGAGCAATCAGCTCCAGCATTTT
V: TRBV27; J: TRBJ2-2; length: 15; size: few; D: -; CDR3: CASSVLPLGIGELFF; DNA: TGTGCCAGCAGTGTCCTACCACTCGGAATCGGGGAGCTGTTTTTT
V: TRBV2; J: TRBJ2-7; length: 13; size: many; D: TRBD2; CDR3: CASSLSGGDEQYF; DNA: TGTGCCAGCAGTCTTAGCGGGGGAGACGAGCAGTACTTC
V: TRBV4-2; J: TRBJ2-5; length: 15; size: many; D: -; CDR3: CASSQETSGQETQYF; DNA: TGTGCCAGCAGCCAAGAGACCAGCGGACAAGAGACCCAGTACTTC
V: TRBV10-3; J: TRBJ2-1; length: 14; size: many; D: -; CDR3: CAISGGPRNNEQFF; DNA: TGTGCCATCAGTGGCGGACCAAGAAACAATGAGCAGTTCTTC
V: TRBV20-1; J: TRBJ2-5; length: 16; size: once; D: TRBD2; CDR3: CGARDSRLAGEETQYF; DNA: TGCGGTGCTAGAGATTCGCGACTAGCGGGAGAGGAGACCCAGTACTTC
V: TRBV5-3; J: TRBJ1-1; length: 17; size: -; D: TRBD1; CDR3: CASSSGQGFLMNTEAFF; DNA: TGTGCCAGCAGCTCGGGACAGGGGTTCTTAATGAACACTGAAGCTTTCTTT
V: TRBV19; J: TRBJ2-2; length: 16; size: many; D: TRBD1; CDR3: CASRKTGQVITGELFF; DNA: TGTGCCAGTAGGAAAACGGGACAGGTAATCACCGGGGAGCTGTTTTTT
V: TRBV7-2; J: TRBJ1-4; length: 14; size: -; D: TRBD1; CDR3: CASSLNRGQEKLFF; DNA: TGTGCCAGCAGCTTAAACAGGGGGCAAGAAAAACTGTTTTTT
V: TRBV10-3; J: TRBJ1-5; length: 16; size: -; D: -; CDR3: CAISEIGQKPNQPQHF; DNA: TGTGCCATCAGTGAGATTGGACAGAAGCCTAATCAGCCCCAGCATTTT
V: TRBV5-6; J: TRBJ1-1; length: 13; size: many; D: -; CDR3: CASSLYRGNEAFF; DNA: TGTGCCAGCAGCTTGTACCGGGGAAATGAGGCTTTCTTT
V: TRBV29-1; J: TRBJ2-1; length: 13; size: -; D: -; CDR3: CSVDGQSYNEQFF; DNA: TGCAGCGTGGATGGACAGTCATACAATGAGCAGTTCTTC
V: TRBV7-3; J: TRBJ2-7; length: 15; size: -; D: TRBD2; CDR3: CASSVLAGGGGEQYF; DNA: TGTGCCAGCAGCGTACTAGCGGGAGGCGGGGGCGAGCAGTACTTC
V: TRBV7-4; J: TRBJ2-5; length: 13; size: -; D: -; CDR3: CASSVGTQETQYF; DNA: TGTGCCAGCAGCGTAGGGACCCAAGAGACCCAGTACTTC
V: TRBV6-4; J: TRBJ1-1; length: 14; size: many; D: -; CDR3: CASSDSSRATEAFF; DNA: TGTGCCAGCAGTGACTCGAGCAGGGCCACTGAAGCTTTCTTT
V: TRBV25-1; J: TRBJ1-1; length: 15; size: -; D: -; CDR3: CASSATFDRYTEAFF; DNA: TGTGCCAGCAGTGCTACCTTCGACCGGTACACTGAAGCTTTCTTT
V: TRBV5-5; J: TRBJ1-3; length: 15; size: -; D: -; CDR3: CASSADSYSGNTIYF; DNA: TGTGCCAGCAGCGCGGACAGCTACTCTGGAAACACCATATATTTT